This T cell receptor (beta chain) emerged from a study of blood T cell repertoires in COVID-19. Whole-study context: The cDNA or gDNA used as material had been derived from T cells, B-cell-depleted T cells, or PBMCs.

Germline V lookup: CDR1 MDHEN, CDR2 SYDVKM. V lost 2 bases to trimming and J lost 3 bases, with 16 bases between them. The CDR3 length is 16 residues. In the source study's methods: It was from reference gene primer amplification that nucleated cell counts were estimated. The protocol was immunoSEQ multiplex PCR, while the TCRdb copy is restricted to in-frame clones and leaves out a portion. V and J calls plus clone size are reproduced from that table; the DNA served to infer D and trimming. The sample lists around 86,000 clones, roughly 85% seen once, with around 39% in the top ten. This sequence joins TRBV28 and TRBJ1-1; possible D gene TRBD1, 5 bases. The clonotype was recovered from a man older than 75 with acute or convalescent COVID-19. Sample: peripheral blood. DNA of the CDR3: TGTGCCAGCAGTTTAAGACCCCGCTGGGGCGACACTGAAGCTTTCTTT. Translating it yields CASSLRPRWGDTEAFF.